Given below is one TCR beta chain in context. The sample is drawn from a study of blood T cell repertoires in COVID-19. Study information: The study drew acute and convalescent COVID-19 samples from the United States, Italy and Spain. The analysed material was cDNA or gDNA that came from T cells, B-cell-depleted T cells, or PBMCs.

The assay was immunoSEQ multiplex PCR, and TCRdb's table has in-frame clones only and misses some. The sample carries approximately 150,000 clones, 80% to 85% recorded once. The length of the CDR3 is 17 residues. V was pared by 5 bases and J by 8 bases, with 15 bases of the junction left unmatched. Germline CDR1 reads SGHRS; CDR2 reads YFSETQ. This TCR was sampled from a man aged 60 to 75 with acute or convalescent COVID-19. The chain recombines TRBV5-1 with TRBJ2-1; 11 bases align to TRBD1. The sample consisted of peripheral blood. The CDR3 DNA sequence: TGCGCCAGCAGAGAGGGGAGGACAGGGGGCTTTATCGATGAGCAGTTCTTC. Its translation: CASREGRTGGFIDEQFF.